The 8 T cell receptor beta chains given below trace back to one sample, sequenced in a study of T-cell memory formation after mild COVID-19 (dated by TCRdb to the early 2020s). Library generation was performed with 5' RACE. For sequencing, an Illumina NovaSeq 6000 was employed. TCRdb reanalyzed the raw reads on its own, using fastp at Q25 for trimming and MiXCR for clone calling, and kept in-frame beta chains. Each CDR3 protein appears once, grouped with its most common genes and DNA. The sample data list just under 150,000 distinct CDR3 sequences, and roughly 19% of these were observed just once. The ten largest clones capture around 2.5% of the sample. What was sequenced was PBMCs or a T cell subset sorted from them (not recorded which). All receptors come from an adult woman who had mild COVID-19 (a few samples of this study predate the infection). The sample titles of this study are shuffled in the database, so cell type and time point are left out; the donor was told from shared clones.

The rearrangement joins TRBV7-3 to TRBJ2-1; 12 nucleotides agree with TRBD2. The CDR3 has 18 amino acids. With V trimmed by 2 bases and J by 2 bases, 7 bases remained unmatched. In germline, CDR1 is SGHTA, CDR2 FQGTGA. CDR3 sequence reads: CASSLDPASGRAYNEQFF. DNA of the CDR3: TGTGCCAGCAGCTTAGATCCCGCTAGCGGGAGGGCCTACAATGAGCAGTTCTTC. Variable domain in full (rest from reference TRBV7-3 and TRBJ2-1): GAGVSQTPSNKVTEKGKYVELRCDPISGHTALYWYRQSLGQGPEFLIYFQGTGAADDSGLPNDRFFAVRPEGSVSTLKIQRTERGDSAVYLCASSLDPASGRAYNEQFFGPGTRLTVL.

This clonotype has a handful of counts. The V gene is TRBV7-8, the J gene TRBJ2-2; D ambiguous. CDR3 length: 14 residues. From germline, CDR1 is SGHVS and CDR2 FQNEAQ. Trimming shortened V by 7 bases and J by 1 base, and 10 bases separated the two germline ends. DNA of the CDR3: TGTGCCAGCACCCGTCTGCTGAACACCGGGGAGCTGTTTTTT. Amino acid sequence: CASTRLLNTGELFF.

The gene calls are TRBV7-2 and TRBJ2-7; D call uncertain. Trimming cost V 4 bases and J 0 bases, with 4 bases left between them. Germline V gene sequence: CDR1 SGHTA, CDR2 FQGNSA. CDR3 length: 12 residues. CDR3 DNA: TGTGCCAGCAGCTCGCTCTCCTACGAGCAGTACTTC. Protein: CASSSLSYEQYF.

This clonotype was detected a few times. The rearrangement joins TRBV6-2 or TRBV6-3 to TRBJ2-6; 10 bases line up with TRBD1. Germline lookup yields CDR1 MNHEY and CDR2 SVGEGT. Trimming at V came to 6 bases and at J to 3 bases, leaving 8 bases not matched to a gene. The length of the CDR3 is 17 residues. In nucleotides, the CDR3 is TGTGCCAGCAGCCCCGTGGACAGGGGGAGTGGGGCCAACGTCCTGACTTTC. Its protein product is CASSPVDRGSGANVLTF.

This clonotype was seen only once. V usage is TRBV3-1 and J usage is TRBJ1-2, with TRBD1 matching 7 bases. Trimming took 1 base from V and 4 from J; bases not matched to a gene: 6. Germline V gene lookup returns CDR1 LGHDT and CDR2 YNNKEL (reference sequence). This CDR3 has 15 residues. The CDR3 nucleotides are TGTGCCAGCAGCCAAGCCAGGGGGGCGGCCTATGGCTACACCTTC. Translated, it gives CASSQARGAAYGYTF.

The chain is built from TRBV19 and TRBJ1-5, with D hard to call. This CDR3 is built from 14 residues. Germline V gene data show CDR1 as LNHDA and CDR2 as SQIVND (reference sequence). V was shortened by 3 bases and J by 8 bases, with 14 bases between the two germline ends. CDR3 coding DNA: TGTGCCAGTAGTATTGAACCGTACACCGAGCCCCAGCATTTT. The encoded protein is CASSIEPYTEPQHF.

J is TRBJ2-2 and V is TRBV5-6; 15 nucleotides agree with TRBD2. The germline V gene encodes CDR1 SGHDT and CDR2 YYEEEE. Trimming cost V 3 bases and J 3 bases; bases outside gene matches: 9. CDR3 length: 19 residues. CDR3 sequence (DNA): TGTGCCAGCAGCTCCGGACTAGCGGGAGGGCCGAGGGACACCGGGGAGCTGTTTTTT. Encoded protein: CASSSGLAGGPRDTGELFF.

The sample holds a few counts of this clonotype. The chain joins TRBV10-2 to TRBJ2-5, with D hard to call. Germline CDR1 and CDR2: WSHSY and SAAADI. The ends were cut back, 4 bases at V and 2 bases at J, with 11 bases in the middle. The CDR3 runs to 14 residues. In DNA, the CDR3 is TGCGCCAGCAGTGGGGCAGCCCGACAAGAGACCCAGTACTTC. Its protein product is CASSGAARQETQYF.